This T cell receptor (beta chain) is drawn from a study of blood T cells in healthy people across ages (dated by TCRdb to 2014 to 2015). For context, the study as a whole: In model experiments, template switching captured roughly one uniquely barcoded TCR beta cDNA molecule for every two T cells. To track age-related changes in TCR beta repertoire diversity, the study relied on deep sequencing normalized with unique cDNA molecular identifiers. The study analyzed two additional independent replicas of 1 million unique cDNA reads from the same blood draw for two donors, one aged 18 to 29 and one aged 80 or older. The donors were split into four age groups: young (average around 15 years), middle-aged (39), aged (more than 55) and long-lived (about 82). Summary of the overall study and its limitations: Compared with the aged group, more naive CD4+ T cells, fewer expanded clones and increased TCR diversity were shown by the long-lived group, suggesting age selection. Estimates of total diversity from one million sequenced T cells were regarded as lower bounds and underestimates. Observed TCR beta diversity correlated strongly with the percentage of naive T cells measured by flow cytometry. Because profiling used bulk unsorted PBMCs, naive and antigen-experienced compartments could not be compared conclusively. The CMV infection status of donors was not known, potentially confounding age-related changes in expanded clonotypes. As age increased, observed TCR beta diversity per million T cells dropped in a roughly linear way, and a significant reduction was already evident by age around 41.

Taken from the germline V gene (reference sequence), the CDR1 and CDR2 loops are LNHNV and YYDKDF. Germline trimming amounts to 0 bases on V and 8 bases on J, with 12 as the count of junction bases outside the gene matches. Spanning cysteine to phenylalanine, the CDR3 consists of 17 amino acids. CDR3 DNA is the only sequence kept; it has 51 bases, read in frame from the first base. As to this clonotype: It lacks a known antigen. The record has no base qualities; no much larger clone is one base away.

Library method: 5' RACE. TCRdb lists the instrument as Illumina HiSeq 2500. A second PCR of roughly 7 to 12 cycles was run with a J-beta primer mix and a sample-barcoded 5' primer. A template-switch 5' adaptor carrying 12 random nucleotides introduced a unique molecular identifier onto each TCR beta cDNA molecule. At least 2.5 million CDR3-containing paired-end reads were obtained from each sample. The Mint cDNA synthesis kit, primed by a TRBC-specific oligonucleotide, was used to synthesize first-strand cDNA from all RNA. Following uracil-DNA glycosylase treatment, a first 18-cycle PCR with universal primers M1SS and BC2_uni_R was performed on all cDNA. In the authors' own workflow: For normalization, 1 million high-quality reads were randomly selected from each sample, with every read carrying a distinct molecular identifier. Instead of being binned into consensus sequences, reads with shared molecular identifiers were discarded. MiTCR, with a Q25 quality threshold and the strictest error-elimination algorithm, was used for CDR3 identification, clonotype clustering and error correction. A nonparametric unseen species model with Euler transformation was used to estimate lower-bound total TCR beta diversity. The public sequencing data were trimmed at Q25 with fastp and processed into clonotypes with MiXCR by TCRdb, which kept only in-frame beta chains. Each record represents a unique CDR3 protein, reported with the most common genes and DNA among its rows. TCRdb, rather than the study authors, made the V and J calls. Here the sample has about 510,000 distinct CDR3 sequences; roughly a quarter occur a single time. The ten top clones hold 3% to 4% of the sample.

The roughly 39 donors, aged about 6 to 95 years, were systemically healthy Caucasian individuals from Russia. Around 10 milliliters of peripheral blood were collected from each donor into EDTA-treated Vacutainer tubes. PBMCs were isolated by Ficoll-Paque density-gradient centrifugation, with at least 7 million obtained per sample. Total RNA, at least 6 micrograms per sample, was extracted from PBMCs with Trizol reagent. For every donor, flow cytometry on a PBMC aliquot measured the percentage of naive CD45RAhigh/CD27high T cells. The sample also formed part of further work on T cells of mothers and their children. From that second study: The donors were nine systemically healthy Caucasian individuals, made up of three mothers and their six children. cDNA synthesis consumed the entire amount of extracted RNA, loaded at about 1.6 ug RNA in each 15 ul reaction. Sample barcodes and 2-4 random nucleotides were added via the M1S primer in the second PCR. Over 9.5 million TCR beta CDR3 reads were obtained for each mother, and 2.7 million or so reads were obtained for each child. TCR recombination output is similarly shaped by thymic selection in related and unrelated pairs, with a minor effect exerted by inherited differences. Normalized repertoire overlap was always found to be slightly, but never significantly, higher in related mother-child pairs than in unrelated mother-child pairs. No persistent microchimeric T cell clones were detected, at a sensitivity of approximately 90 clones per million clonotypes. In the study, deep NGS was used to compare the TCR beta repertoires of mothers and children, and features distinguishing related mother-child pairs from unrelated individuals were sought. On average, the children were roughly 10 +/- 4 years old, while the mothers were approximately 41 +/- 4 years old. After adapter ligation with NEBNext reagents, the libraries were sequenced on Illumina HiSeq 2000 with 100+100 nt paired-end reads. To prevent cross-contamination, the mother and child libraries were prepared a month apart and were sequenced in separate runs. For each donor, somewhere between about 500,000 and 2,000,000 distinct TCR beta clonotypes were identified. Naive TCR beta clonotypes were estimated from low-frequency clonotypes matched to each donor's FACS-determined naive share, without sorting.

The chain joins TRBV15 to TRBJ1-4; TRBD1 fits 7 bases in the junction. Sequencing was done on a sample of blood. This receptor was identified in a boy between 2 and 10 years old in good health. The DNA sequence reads TGTGCCACCAGCAGAGAAAGGCAGGGGGTGAATGGAGAAAAACTGTTTTTT. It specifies CATSRERQGVNGEKLFF.